This TCR beta chain was identified in a study of blood T cell repertoires in COVID-19. As for the study in general: Sources were T cells, B-cell-depleted T cells, or PBMCs; the material itself was cDNA or gDNA.

Original processing notes: Using reference gene primer amplification, nucleated cell counts were estimated. Sequencing used immunoSEQ multiplex PCR; TCRdb keeps in-frame clones, though not all of them. V, J and clone size derive from that table, while D and trimming were established from the DNA sequence. The top ten clones hold 20% of a sample with around 80,000 clones, about 76% of them seen once. V lost 3 bases and J lost 5, with 17 bases in between. Germline assignment: CDR1 LNHDA and CDR2 SQIVND (reference sequence). The CDR3 runs to 16 residues. V is TRBV19 and J is TRBJ2-1; a possible D gene is TRBD2 (6 bases). The sample taken for sequencing was peripheral blood. This receptor was taken from a woman at least 80 years old with active or convalescent COVID-19. CDR3 sequence reads: CASSINPGVHDNEQFF. Written as DNA, the CDR3 is TGTGCCAGTAGTATTAATCCGGGGGTCCATGACAATGAGCAGTTCTTC.